Only a few counts were recorded for the clone carrying this T cell receptor (beta chain). No antigen is known for it. These data are taken from a study of vaccination and CD4 T cells after COVID-19. Study information: Cells received overlapping spike peptides from SARS-CoV-2, HCoV-NL63, HCoV-OC43 and HCoV-229E as stimulation. As control conditions, cultures were given either a CEFX pool serving as positive control, an HIV-1 Nef pool, or no peptide at all.

The treatment is: roughly 11-day PBMC culture with coronavirus spike peptide pools or control peptides (ViraFEST assay). Study conclusions and caveats: The analysis of convalescent patients involved relatively few individuals and lacked early post-infection timepoints. Convalescent patients had a median about 86% of reactive clones appearing only post-vaccination.

CDR1 is DFQATT and CDR2 is SNEGSKA in the germline V gene (reference sequence). The CDR3 runs to 13 residues. V shed 5 bases, J shed 8 bases, and the junction held 8 bases outside the gene matches. The Oncomine TCR Beta short-read assay sequenced DNA from cultured CD4+ T cells. TCRdb re-analysed the PCR reads in MiXCR, keeping a single row per CDR3 protein. The sample shows about 20,000 distinct CDR3 sequences, approximately 50% of them seen only once. The origin of this receptor is a human donor who had recovered from COVID-19. Source material: CD4+ T cells from blood, cultured in vitro. The chain uses TRBV20-1 and TRBJ1-2; 10 nucleotides line up with TRBD1. The CDR3 region has the DNA TGCAGTGCTGGGTACGACAGGGGGCAAGGCTACACCTTC. It encodes CSAGYDRGQGYTF.